This T cell receptor beta chain is drawn from a study of blood T cell repertoires in COVID-19. Study details: PBMCs, B-cell-depleted T cells, or T cells were the source of the cDNA or gDNA that made up the material.

This clone occurred once. Libraries were prepared by immunoSEQ multiplex PCR; TCRdb keeps only in-frame clonotypes and omits some of them. The sample carries some 300,000 clones, roughly 90% recorded once. This CDR3 contains 15 residues. The germline CDR1 and CDR2 sequences are MDHEN and SYDVKM. V shed 3 bases and J shed 0 bases, with 11 bases lying between them. V usage is TRBV28 and J usage is TRBJ1-1; D gene unclear. The TCR comes from a woman in her twenties or thirties who had recovered from COVID-19. Sequencing input: PBMCs or T cells enriched from blood (not recorded which). The CDR3 is CASSFYGIMNTEAFF. The CDR3 nucleotides are TGTGCCAGCAGTTTTTACGGTATCATGAACACTGAAGCTTTCTTT.